This TCR beta chain was recorded in a study of shared clonotypes between healthy human individuals. Methods used by the authors: Junction-only immunoSEQ data arrived without quality scores, meaning filtering differed. Sequenced by immunoSEQ multiplex PCR; TCRdb stores in-frame clones only, minus some. That table gives V, J and clone size, and the DNA gave D and trimming. The data hold about 1 million clones, with about 80% observed a single time. Between the trimmed V and J ends, which lost 2 bases and 2 bases, there was a span of 7 bases. CDR1 and CDR2 (germline): MNHNS, SASEGT. CDR3 length: 14 amino acids.

Sequencing was done on a sample of memory CD4+ T cells sorted from blood. Regarding subset: CD45RA-negative fraction. The origin of this receptor is a man aged 18 to 29 in good health. The chain couples TRBV6-1 to TRBJ1-3, with unresolved D. The CDR3 spells CASSEQVAGNTIYF. The CDR3 nucleotides are TGTGCCAGCAGTGAACAAGTGGCTGGAAACACCATATATTTT.